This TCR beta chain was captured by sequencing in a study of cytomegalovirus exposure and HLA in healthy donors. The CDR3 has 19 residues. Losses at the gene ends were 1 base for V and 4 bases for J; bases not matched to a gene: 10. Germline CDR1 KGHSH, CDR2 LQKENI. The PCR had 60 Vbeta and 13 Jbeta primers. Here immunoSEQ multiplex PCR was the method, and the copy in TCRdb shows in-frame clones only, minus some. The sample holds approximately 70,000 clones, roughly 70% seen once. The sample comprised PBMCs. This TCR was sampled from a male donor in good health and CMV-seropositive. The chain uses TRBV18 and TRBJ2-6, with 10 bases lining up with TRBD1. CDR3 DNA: TGTGCCAGCTCACCACAAAAGGGGACAGGGGCGCAAGGGGCCAACGTCCTGACTTTC. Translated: CASSPQKGTGAQGANVLTF.